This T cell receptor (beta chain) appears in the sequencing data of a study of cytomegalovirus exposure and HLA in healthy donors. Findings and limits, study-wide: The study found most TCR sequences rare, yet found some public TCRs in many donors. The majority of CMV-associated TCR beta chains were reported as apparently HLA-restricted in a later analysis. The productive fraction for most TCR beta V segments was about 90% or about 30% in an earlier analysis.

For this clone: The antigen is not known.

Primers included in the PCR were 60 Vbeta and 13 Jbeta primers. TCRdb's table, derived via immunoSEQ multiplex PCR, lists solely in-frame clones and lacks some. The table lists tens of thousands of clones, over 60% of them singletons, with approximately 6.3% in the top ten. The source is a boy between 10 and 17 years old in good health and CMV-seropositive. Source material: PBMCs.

This CDR3 reads CASSGISGSNEQFF. In DNA, the CDR3 is TGTGCCAGCAGCGGAATTAGCGGGAGCAATGAGCAGTTCTTC. The chain couples TRBV7-8 to TRBJ2-1, with 9 bases matching TRBD2. V dropped 5 bases and J dropped 6; count of bases not matched to a gene: 5. The CDR3 covers 14 residues. Germline CDR1 reads SGHVS; CDR2 reads FQNEAQ.